The 15 T cell receptor beta chains below come from one sample, sequenced in a study of radiation and T cells in renal cell carcinoma. TCRdb's copy holds only in-frame clones and misses some; the assay was immunoSEQ multiplex PCR. This sample yields roughly 120,000 clones, of which over 75% are seen a single time; 1.9% belongs to the top ten. Time point described: blood 2 weeks post-SBRT. The treatment: 15 Gy SBRT to primary tumor, nephrectomy 4 weeks later. The input for sequencing was blood, taken from a patient whose treatment included radiotherapy and nephrectomy. All receptors come from a woman aged 60-70 years with renal cell carcinoma.

The chain couples TRBV2 to TRBJ1-6, with unresolved D. Trimming shortened V by 6 bases and J by 0 bases, and 15 bases separated the two germline ends. CDR1 is SNHLY, CDR2 FYNNEI, per germline. The CDR3 covers 17 residues. For the CDR3, the DNA is TGTGCCAGCAGATACGGACCTGCGAGCTCCTATAATTCACCCCTCCACTTT. This codes for CASRYGPASSYNSPLHF.

The V call is TRBV2, the J call TRBJ1-4; D might be TRBD1 (5 bases). CDR3 length: 15 amino acids. Trimming shortened V by 6 bases and J by 2 bases, and 13 bases separated the two germline ends. Germline values: CDR1 SNHLY, CDR2 FYNNEI. CDR3 in amino acids: CASSSRGGTNEKLFF. The DNA for the CDR3 is TGTGCCAGCAGCTCCCGCGGGGGGACTAATGAAAAACTGTTTTTT. The entire variable domain, with the rest obtained from reference TRBV2 and TRBJ1-4, is as follows: EPEVTQTPSHQVTQMGQEVILRCVPISNHLYFYWYRQILGQKVEFLVSFYNNEISEKSEIFDDQFSVERPDGSNFTLKIRSTKLEDSAMYFCASSSRGGTNEKLFFGSGTQLSVL.

The rearrangement joins TRBV15 to TRBJ2-7, with D perhaps matching TRBD1 (6 bases). CDR3 length: 17 amino acids. V lost 3 bases, J lost 5 bases, and 23 bases lay in between. The germline gives CDR1 LNHNV, CDR2 YYDKDF (reference sequence). The CDR3 DNA is TGTGCCACCAGCAGTCCTAGGGACAAGCGAAGCCGCCACGAGCAGTACTTC. It codes for CATSSPRDKRSRHEQYF.

The chain has TRBV5-1 and TRBJ2-3; TRBD1 matches at 8 bases. This CDR3 is built from 15 residues. With V trimmed by 4 bases and J by 2 bases, 6 bases remained unmatched. The germline V gene encodes CDR1 SGHRS and CDR2 YFSETQ. The CDR3 is CASSLGQGHTDTQYF. The CDR3 DNA follows: TGCGCCAGCAGCCTAGGACAGGGACACACAGATACGCAGTATTTT.

The gene calls are TRBV4-1 and TRBJ2-1, with D unresolved. The germline V gene has CDR1 MGHRA and CDR2 YSYEKL. The CDR3 loop spans 14 amino acids. Trimming pared 4 bases from V and 0 bases from J, leaving 7 bases between. The CDR3 protein is CASSRGSSYNEQFF. CDR3 nucleotide sequence: TGCGCCAGCAGCCGCGGTAGCTCCTACAATGAGCAGTTCTTC.

The J gene is TRBJ1-4, the V gene TRBV5-6; TRBD1 aligns across 7 bases. J gave up 2 bases and V 3 bases, and 7 bases lay outside the gene matches. The CDR3 is 16 residues long. Germline V gives CDR1 SGHDT, CDR2 YYEEEE. In DNA form, the CDR3 reads TGTGCCAGCAGCTCAGGAGGGGGACAGACTAATGAAAAACTGTTTTTT. This encodes CASSSGGGQTNEKLFF.

The chain couples TRBV5-1 to TRBJ2-7; D perhaps matches TRBD2 (7 bases). The CDR3 has 15 residues. V was clipped by 0 bases and J by 7 bases, with 17 bases between them. Germline values: CDR1 SGHRS, CDR2 YFSETQ. The CDR3, as DNA: TGCGCCAGCAGCTTGGATGCGGGGGAGGGGGATGAGCAGTACTTC. Its translation is CASSLDAGEGDEQYF.

V gene TRBV2 combines with J gene TRBJ2-2; possibly TRBD2 for D (5 bases). The germline gives CDR1 SNHLY, CDR2 FYNNEI. With 1 base removed from V and 4 bases from J, the gap between germline ends came to 13 bases. The CDR3 totals 16 residues. CDR3 in amino acids: CASSEGSGVGTGELFF. The CDR3 nucleotides are TGTGCCAGCAGTGAAGGATCCGGGGTAGGCACCGGGGAGCTGTTTTTT.

The gene calls are TRBV19 and TRBJ1-1; no reliable D call. Deletions cut 5 bases from V and 4 bases from J, with 11 bases between. The germline V gene encodes CDR1 LNHDA and CDR2 SQIVND (reference sequence). This CDR3 comprises 13 residues. CDR3 nucleotide sequence: TGTGCCAGTAGTCTACAAGGTGGCACTGAAGCTTTCTTT. Amino acids: CASSLQGGTEAFF.

The chain combines TRBV28 with TRBJ1-1; D remains ambiguous. This CDR3 region has 16 residues. CDR1 MDHEN and CDR2 SYDVKM come from the germline V gene. Trimming left V 6 bases short and J 0 bases short, with 17 bases between. The CDR3 sequence: CASRHSVFPMNTEAFF. In DNA form, the CDR3 reads TGTGCCAGCAGGCACAGTGTCTTCCCCATGAACACTGAAGCTTTCTTT. The whole variable domain, remainder taken from reference TRBV28 and TRBJ1-1, is DVKVTQSSRYLVKRTGEKVFLECVQDMDHENMFWYRQDPGLGLRLIYFSYDVKMKEKGDIPEGYSVSREKKERFSLILESASTNQTSMYLCASRHSVFPMNTEAFFGQGTRLTVV.

V usage is TRBV5-4 and J usage is TRBJ2-1; 12 nucleotides match TRBD2. There are 17 residues in the CDR3. J was trimmed by 5 bases and V by 0 bases; bases with no gene match: 6. Per germline, CDR1 SGHNT and CDR2 YYREEE (reference sequence). CDR3 DNA sequence: TGTGCCAGCAGCTTGGCCGCGAGACTAGCGGGAGACAATGAGCAGTTCTTC. The encoded protein is CASSLAARLAGDNEQFF. Combining the CDR3 with reference TRBV5-4 and TRBJ2-1 gives the whole variable domain ETGVTQSPTHLIKTRGQQVTLRCSSQSGHNTVSWYQQALGQGPQFIFQYYREEENGRGNFPPRFSGLQFPNYSSELNVNALELDDSALYLCASSLAARLAGDNEQFFGPGTRLTVL.

This chain uses TRBV18 with TRBJ2-5; D is unclear. The CDR3 has 13 amino acids. Germline CDR1 reads KGHSH; CDR2 reads LQKENI. Trimming cost V 2 bases and J 1 base, with 5 bases left between them. The CDR3: CASSPGIQETQYF. The CDR3 DNA follows: TGTGCCAGCTCACCAGGGATCCAAGAGACCCAGTACTTC.

The chain carries TRBV7-9 and TRBJ2-7, with 8 bases aligning to TRBD2. Trimming removed 6 bases from V and 0 bases from J; junction bases left unmatched: 4. Germline V gene data show CDR1 as SEHNR and CDR2 as FQNEAQ (reference sequence). The CDR3 runs to 14 residues. The chain's CDR3 is CASRKSGSSYEQYF. In nucleotides, the CDR3 is TGTGCCAGCAGAAAAAGCGGGAGCTCCTACGAGCAGTACTTC.

The V and J genes are TRBV6-1 and TRBJ2-4; D possibly corresponds to TRBD1 (5 bases). In germline, CDR1 is MNHNS, CDR2 SASEGT. CDR3 length: 16 amino acids. The V and J ends lost 3 bases and 0 bases respectively, with 12 bases between them. The CDR3 DNA sequence: TGTGCCAGCAGTGAGAACCAGGGAACAGCCAAAAACATTCAGTACTTC. Its protein product is CASSENQGTAKNIQYF.

The J gene is TRBJ1-6, the V gene TRBV5-4; D is possibly TRBD1 (6 bases). Germline CDR1 SGHNT, CDR2 YYREEE (reference sequence). CDR3 length equals 17 residues. The V end was cut by 3 bases, the J end by 7 bases, with 20 bases between. The CDR3 DNA sequence: TGTGCCAGCAGCTGGACCCTGACAGGTGGACACAATTCACCCCTCCACTTT. Protein product: CASSWTLTGGHNSPLHF. The variable domain in full, with the rest retrieved from reference TRBV5-4 and TRBJ1-6, is ETGVTQSPTHLIKTRGQQVTLRCSSQSGHNTVSWYQQALGQGPQFIFQYYREEENGRGNFPPRFSGLQFPNYSSELNVNALELDDSALYLCASSWTLTGGHNSPLHFGNGTRLTVT.